This TCR beta chain was recorded in a study of blood T cell repertoires in COVID-19. Per germline, CDR1 SGHDN and CDR2 FVKESK. This CDR3 is built from 12 residues. Deletions cut 1 base from V and 7 bases from J, with 8 bases between. This clone came up once. The protocol was immunoSEQ multiplex PCR, while the TCRdb copy is restricted to in-frame clones and leaves out a portion. There are hundreds of thousands of clones in the sample; 80% to 90% occur only once, and around 16% lies in the top ten. The receptor's source is a man younger than 35 who had recovered from COVID-19. Sequenced material: PBMCs or T cells enriched from blood (not recorded which). This chain connects TRBV14 to TRBJ2-7; D possibly corresponds to TRBD2 (5 bases). CDR3 protein: CASSQASLEQYF. The CDR3 coding sequence is TGTGCCAGCAGCCAAGCTAGCCTGGAGCAGTACTTC.